The clone carrying this T cell receptor (beta chain) has at least ten counts. Its antigen is not identified. This specimen comes from a study of identical twins. V lost 3 bases, J lost 4 bases, and 5 bases stayed unmatched. From germline, CDR1 is MNHEY and CDR2 SMNVEV (reference sequence). The CDR3 has 14 amino acids. Study-level points and caveats: The study based its conclusions on cross-sectional statistical analysis and did not follow the same donors.

TCRdb processed the 5' RACE reads anew with MiXCR; each CDR3 protein has one entry. This table holds more than 350,000 distinct CDR3 sequences, approximately 8.7% found once. The TCR comes from a woman aged 45 to 65 in good health. The V call is TRBV27, the J call TRBJ1-1; 7 bases map to TRBD1. What was sequenced was naive T cells sorted from blood. CDR3 sequence (DNA): TGTGCCAGCAGTTTGACAGGGTGGGTCACTGAAGCTTTCTTT. Amino acids: CASSLTGWVTEAFF.